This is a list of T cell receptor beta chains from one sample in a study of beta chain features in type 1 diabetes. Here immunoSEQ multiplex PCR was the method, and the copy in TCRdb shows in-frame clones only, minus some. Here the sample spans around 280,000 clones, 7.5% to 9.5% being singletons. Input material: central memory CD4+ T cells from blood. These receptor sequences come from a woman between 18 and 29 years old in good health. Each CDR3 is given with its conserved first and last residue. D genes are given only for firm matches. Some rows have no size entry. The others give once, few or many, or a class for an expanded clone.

CASSHRDTQYF TGTGCCAGCAGCCACCGGGATACGCAGTATTTT NA few TRBJ2-3 TRBV11-3
CASSPRAGQGIRSYNEQFF TGTGCCAGCAGCCCCAGGGCCGGACAGGGGATTCGCTCGTACAATGAGCAGTTCTTC TRBD1 NA TRBJ2-1 TRBV7-2
CASTPGVGGAQPQHF TGTGCCAGCACCCCTGGCGTAGGGGGCGCCCAGCCCCAGCATTTT TRBD1 few TRBJ1-5 TRBV9
CSVEEGPGHPEQFF TGCAGCGTTGAAGAAGGTCCGGGACACCCAGAGCAGTTCTTC NA many TRBJ2-1 TRBV29-1
CASREHNEQFF TGTGCCAGCAGGGAGCACAATGAGCAGTTCTTC NA NA TRBJ2-1 TRBV2
CASRNPMGYGYTF TGTGCCAGCAGGAACCCGATGGGGTATGGCTACACCTTC NA NA TRBJ1-2 TRBV28
CASSAGSGTVSYEQYF TGTGCCAGCAGCGCCGGATCCGGGACAGTCTCCTACGAGCAGTACTTC TRBD1 many TRBJ2-7 TRBV7-2
CASSEARQGRGEAFF TGTGCCAGCAGTGAAGCGCGTCAGGGGAGGGGGGAAGCTTTCTTT NA NA TRBJ1-1 TRBV6-1
CASSLQGAIAKNIQYF TGTGCCAGCAGCTTACAGGGGGCGATAGCCAAAAACATTCAGTACTTC TRBD1 few TRBJ2-4 TRBV7-2
CASSLEPGRASHEQYF TGTGCCAGCAGCTTAGAGCCCGGGAGGGCCAGCCACGAGCAGTACTTC TRBD2 few TRBJ2-7 TRBV7-2
CASSPRGGRGRQYF TGTGCCAGTAGTCCCCGTGGGGGGCGGGGTAGGCAGTACTTC NA few TRBJ2-7 TRBV19
CASSWGARTGELFF TGTGCCAGCAGCTGGGGGGCTCGCACCGGGGAGCTGTTTTTT NA NA TRBJ2-2 TRBV7-9
CASSSTASVRQNTEAFF TGTGCCAGCAGTTCCACCGCTAGTGTACGACAGAACACTGAAGCTTTCTTT NA few TRBJ1-1 TRBV27
CASSSGPSSGNTIYF TGTGCCAGCAGCTCCGGGCCAAGCTCTGGAAACACCATATATTTT NA many TRBJ1-3 TRBV7-3
CASSQVGTDSEKLFF TGTGCCAGCAGCCAAGTGGGGACAGACTCAGAAAAACTGTTTTTT TRBD1 few TRBJ1-4 TRBV4-2
CASVRAGDTGELFF TGTGCCAGCGTCAGGGCGGGGGACACCGGGGAGCTGTTTTTT TRBD2 few TRBJ2-2 TRBV25-1
CASSSGRLAGTDTQYF TGTGCCAGCAGCTCTGGTAGACTAGCGGGCACAGATACGCAGTATTTT TRBD2 few TRBJ2-3 TRBV7-2
CASSLYRGPQGDTQYF TGTGCCAGCAGCTTGTATAGGGGACCCCAGGGAGATACGCAGTATTTT NA few TRBJ2-3 TRBV5-6
CASGGQDGYTF TGTGCCAGCGGGGGGCAGGATGGCTACACCTTC NA NA TRBJ1-2 TRBV6-6
CASSPPGLSGNTIYF TGTGCCAGCAGCCCACCCGGCCTCTCTGGAAACACCATATATTTT NA few TRBJ1-3 TRBV11-2
CASSLDRVTEAFF TGTGCCAGCAGTTTAGACAGGGTCACTGAAGCTTTCTTT TRBD1 few TRBJ1-1 TRBV28
CASSDGRVTQHF TGTGCCAGCAGCGACGGGAGGGTAACCCAGCATTTT NA many TRBJ1-5 TRBV6-6
CASSLATRGFMRETQYF TGTGCCAGCAGCTTAGCGACGAGAGGGTTTATGAGAGAGACCCAGTACTTC NA few TRBJ2-5 TRBV7-2
CASETRQGGSPLHF TGTGCCAGCGAGACCCGACAGGGTGGTTCACCCCTCCACTTT TRBD1 NA TRBJ1-6 TRBV6-6
CASSRNPGASTDTQYF TGTGCCAGCTCACGCAATCCGGGGGCTAGCACAGATACGCAGTATTTT NA NA TRBJ2-3 TRBV18
CASNPGTGNTGELFF TGTGCCAGCAACCCCGGGACAGGGAACACCGGGGAGCTGTTTTTT TRBD1 few TRBJ2-2 TRBV28
CASSFDLGTTGAVDSGANVLTF TGTGCCAGCAGTTTCGACTTAGGCACAACTGGCGCTGTTGACTCTGGGGCCAACGTCCTGACTTTC NA NA TRBJ2-6 TRBV28
CALGAGYNEQFF TGTGCACTCGGGGCTGGCTACAATGAGCAGTTCTTC NA NA TRBJ2-1 TRBV2
CASSYDGGIVSEQFF TGTGCCAGCAGTTACGACGGGGGGATTGTTAGTGAGCAGTTCTTC TRBD2 many TRBJ2-1 TRBV6-5
CASTSTGREKLFF TGTGCCAGCACCTCGACAGGGAGGGAAAAACTGTTTTTT TRBD1 NA TRBJ1-4 TRBV6-6
CASSESRVGVRLFF TGTGCCAGCAGTGAGTCCAGGGTCGGTGTGAGATTGTTCTTC NA many TRBJ2-1 TRBV2
CASSYPGQSYGYTF TGTGCCAGCAGTTACCCCGGACAGTCATATGGCTACACCTTC NA NA TRBJ1-2 TRBV6-6
CATSRDAQSNQPQHF TGTGCCACCAGCAGAGATGCCCAGAGCAATCAGCCCCAGCATTTT NA NA TRBJ1-5 TRBV15